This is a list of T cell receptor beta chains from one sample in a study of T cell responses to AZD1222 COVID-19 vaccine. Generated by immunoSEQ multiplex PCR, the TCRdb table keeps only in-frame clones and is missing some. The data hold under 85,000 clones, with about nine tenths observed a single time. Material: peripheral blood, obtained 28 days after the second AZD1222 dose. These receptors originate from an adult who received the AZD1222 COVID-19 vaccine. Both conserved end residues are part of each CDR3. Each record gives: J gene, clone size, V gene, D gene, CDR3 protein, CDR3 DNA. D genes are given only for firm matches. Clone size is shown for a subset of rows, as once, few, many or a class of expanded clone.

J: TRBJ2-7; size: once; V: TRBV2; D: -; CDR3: CASSGTQGTYEQYF; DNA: TGTGCCAGCAGTGGAACACAGGGAACCTACGAGCAGTACTTC
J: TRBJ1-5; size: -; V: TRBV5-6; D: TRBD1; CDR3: CASSLVGQGYQPQHF; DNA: TGTGCCAGCAGCTTGGTGGGACAGGGCTATCAGCCCCAGCATTTT
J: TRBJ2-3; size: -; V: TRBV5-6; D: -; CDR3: CASSLWLVADTQYF; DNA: TGTGCCAGCAGCTTGTGGCTGGTCGCAGATACGCAGTATTTT
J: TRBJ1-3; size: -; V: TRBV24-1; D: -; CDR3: CATKGPLDTIYF; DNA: TGTGCCACCAAGGGTCCCCTCGACACCATATATTTT
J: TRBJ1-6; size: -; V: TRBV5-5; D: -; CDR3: CASSLGAGSNSPLHF; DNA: TGTGCCAGCAGCTTGGGCGCAGGGTCCAATTCACCCCTCCACTTT
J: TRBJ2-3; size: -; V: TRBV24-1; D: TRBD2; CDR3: CATSGTSGSWGATDTQYF; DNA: TGTGCCACCTCCGGGACTAGCGGGAGTTGGGGGGCCACAGATACGCAGTATTTT
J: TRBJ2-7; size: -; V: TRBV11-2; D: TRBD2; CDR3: CASSLEMRYVAGTYEQYF; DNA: TGTGCCAGCAGCTTAGAAATGCGATATGTAGCGGGGACTTACGAGCAGTACTTC
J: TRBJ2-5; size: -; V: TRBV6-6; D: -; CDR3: CASSYSSPGYQETQYF; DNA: TGTGCCAGCAGTTACTCGAGCCCGGGGTACCAAGAGACCCAGTACTTC
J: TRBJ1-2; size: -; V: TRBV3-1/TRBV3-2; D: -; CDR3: CASSQGWRDPGYTF; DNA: TGTGCCAGCAGCCAAGGATGGCGGGACCCGGGCTACACCTTC
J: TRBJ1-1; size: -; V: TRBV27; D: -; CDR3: CASRFVPGETEAFF; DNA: TGTGCCAGCAGATTTGTACCTGGGGAGACTGAAGCTTTCTTT
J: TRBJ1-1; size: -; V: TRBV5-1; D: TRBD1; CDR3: CASNALSTGRLATEAFF; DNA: TGCGCCAGCAATGCCCTCTCGACAGGGAGGTTGGCCACTGAAGCTTTCTTT
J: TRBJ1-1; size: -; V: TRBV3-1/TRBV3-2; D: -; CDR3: CASSPTRDISTEAFF; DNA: TGTGCCAGCAGCCCCACAAGGGACATTTCTACTGAAGCTTTCTTT
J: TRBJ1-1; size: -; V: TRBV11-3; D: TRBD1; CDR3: CASSGRDRGNTEAFF; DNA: TGTGCCAGCAGCGGAAGGGACAGGGGGAACACTGAAGCTTTCTTT
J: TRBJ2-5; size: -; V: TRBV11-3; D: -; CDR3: CASSRHSQGETQYF; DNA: TGTGCCAGCAGCCGACATTCCCAGGGGGAGACCCAGTACTTC
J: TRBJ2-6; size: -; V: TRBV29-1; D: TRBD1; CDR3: CSVARGLSGANVLTF; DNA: TGCAGCGTTGCCAGGGGGCTTTCTGGGGCCAACGTCCTGACTTTC
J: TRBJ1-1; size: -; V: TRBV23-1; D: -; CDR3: CASSQNPLRTFNTEAFF; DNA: TGCGCCAGCAGTCAAAACCCCCTGAGGACCTTCAACACTGAAGCTTTCTTT
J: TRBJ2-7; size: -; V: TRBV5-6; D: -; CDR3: CASSQGNEQYF; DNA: TGTGCCAGCAGCCAGGGCAACGAGCAGTACTTC
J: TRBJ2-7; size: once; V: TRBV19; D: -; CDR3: CASSISGDRLYEQYF; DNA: TGTGCCAGTAGTATTTCGGGAGACAGACTCTACGAGCAGTACTTC
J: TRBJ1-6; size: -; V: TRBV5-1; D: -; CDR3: CASSLDNSPLHF; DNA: TGCGCCAGCAGCTTGGACAATTCACCCCTCCACTTT
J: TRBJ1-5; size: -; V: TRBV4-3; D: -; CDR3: CASSQDATGWDQPQHF; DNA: TGCGCCAGCAGCCAAGATGCGACAGGTTGGGATCAGCCCCAGCATTTT
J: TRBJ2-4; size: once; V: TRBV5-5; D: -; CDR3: CASSLSVLAKNIQYF; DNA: TGTGCCAGCAGCTTGTCGGTATTAGCCAAAAACATTCAGTACTTC
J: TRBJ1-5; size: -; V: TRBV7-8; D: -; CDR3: CASSLSSPGRGLNQPQHF; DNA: TGTGCCAGCAGCTTATCATCCCCAGGGAGGGGTTTGAATCAGCCCCAGCATTTT
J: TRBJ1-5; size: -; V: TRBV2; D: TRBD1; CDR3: CASSERSGGNQPQHF; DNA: TGTGCCAGCAGTGAAAGGTCAGGGGGGAATCAGCCCCAGCATTTT
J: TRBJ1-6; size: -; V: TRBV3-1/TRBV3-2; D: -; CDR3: CASSQELGSPLHF; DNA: TGTGCCAGCAGCCAAGAGCTGGGTTCACCCCTCCACTTT
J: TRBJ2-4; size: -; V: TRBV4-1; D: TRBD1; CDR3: CASSPGQAVNIQYF; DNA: TGCGCCAGCAGCCCGGGACAGGCGGTAAACATTCAGTACTTC
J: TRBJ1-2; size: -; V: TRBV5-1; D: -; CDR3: CASSLEGGFNYGYTF; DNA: TGCGCCAGCAGCTTGGAAGGGGGGTTTAACTATGGCTACACCTTC
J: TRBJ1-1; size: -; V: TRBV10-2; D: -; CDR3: CASSESKQGATEAFF; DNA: TGCGCCAGCAGTGAGTCGAAACAGGGAGCTACTGAAGCTTTCTTT
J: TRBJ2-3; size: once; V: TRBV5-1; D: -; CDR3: CASSLADFLTDTQYF; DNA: TGCGCCAGCAGCTTGGCTGACTTCCTCACAGATACGCAGTATTTT
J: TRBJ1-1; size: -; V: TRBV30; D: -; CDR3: CAWTPGLATEAFF; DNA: TGTGCCTGGACTCCGGGCCTGGCTACTGAAGCTTTCTTT
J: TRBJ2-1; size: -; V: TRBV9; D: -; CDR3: CASSTRLQLNYNEQFF; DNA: TGTGCCAGCAGCACTCGATTGCAGCTAAACTACAATGAGCAGTTCTTC
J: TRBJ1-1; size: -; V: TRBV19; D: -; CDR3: CASSIGYENTEAFF; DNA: TGTGCCAGTAGTATTGGTTATGAGAACACTGAAGCTTTCTTT
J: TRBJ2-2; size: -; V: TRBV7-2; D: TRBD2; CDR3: CASSPPGLAGTGELFF; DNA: TGTGCCAGCAGCCCACCGGGACTAGCGGGAACCGGGGAGCTGTTTTTT
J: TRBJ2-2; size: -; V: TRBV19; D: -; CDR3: CASSLGAGEGTGELFF; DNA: TGTGCCAGTAGCCTGGGGGCAGGGGAGGGCACCGGGGAGCTGTTTTTT
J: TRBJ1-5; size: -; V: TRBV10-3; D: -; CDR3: CAISVAGFNQPQHF; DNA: TGTGCCATCAGTGTGGCAGGGTTCAATCAGCCCCAGCATTTT
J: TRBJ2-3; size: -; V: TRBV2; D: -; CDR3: CASNPTSTDTQYF; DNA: TGTGCCAGCAACCCGACTAGCACAGATACGCAGTATTTT
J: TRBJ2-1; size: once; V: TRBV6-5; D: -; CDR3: CASSYPGAINEQFF; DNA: TGTGCCAGCAGTTACCCAGGGGCAATCAATGAGCAGTTCTTC